These T cell receptor beta chains were read from a single sample in a study of vaccination effects on CD4 cells after COVID-19. Their specific antigens are unknown. Measured with immunoSEQ multiplex PCR; TCRdb has only the in-frame clones, and not every one. Of 50,000 to 60,000 clones detected, under 85% appear once; the ten largest clones hold about 4.6%. The sample here was CD4+ T cells from PBMCs cultured without peptide, taken after COVID-19 vaccination. The receptors here all came from a human donor who received a COVID-19 vaccine. The CDR3 runs from the conserved cysteine through the conserved F or W. Fields, in order: clone size, V gene, D gene, CDR3 protein. D genes are given only for firm matches. Size values are once, few and many counts, or a class for expanded clones, and some rows have none.

clone size: .; V gene: TRBV7-2; D gene: TRBD1; CDR3 protein: CASSLGFRGPYQPQHF
clone size: once; V gene: TRBV6-5; D gene: .; CDR3 protein: CASSYSGGRAETQYF
clone size: .; V gene: TRBV4-2; D gene: TRBD2; CDR3 protein: CASSQPGLAVYNEQFF
clone size: few; V gene: TRBV6-2/TRBV6-3; D gene: .; CDR3 protein: CASSYGGGAQHF
clone size: few; V gene: TRBV12-3/TRBV12-4; D gene: .; CDR3 protein: CASTSQLNTEAFF
clone size: .; V gene: TRBV11-3; D gene: .; CDR3 protein: CASSLGTNYGYTF
clone size: once; V gene: TRBV20-1; D gene: .; CDR3 protein: CSAYNNYGYTF
clone size: .; V gene: TRBV11-2; D gene: .; CDR3 protein: CASSPNLGPEQYF
clone size: once; V gene: TRBV28; D gene: .; CDR3 protein: CASSSDPGYGYTF
clone size: .; V gene: TRBV5-1; D gene: .; CDR3 protein: CASSSQGIGSPLHF
clone size: once; V gene: TRBV18; D gene: TRBD1; CDR3 protein: CASSPGQDTEAFF
clone size: .; V gene: TRBV25-1; D gene: TRBD1; CDR3 protein: CASLGQGLPYGKNIQYF
clone size: .; V gene: TRBV18; D gene: .; CDR3 protein: CASSPQGFYEQYF
clone size: few; V gene: TRBV23-1; D gene: .; CDR3 protein: CASSQSRAGSYEQYF
clone size: .; V gene: TRBV6-2/TRBV6-3; D gene: TRBD1; CDR3 protein: CASSSSRQGEYF
clone size: .; V gene: TRBV5-1; D gene: .; CDR3 protein: CASSLGVGGEAFF
clone size: .; V gene: TRBV5-4; D gene: .; CDR3 protein: CASSLDPARASGNTIYF
clone size: .; V gene: TRBV9; D gene: .; CDR3 protein: CASSKTGDYGYTF
clone size: medium-sized; V gene: TRBV4-2; D gene: TRBD2; CDR3 protein: CASSQDISGIERQFF
clone size: .; V gene: TRBV15; D gene: TRBD1; CDR3 protein: CATSRGTGWESGNTIYF
clone size: once; V gene: TRBV7-9; D gene: .; CDR3 protein: CASSPQQAGGYTF
clone size: .; V gene: TRBV2; D gene: .; CDR3 protein: CASKSQGETQYF
clone size: .; V gene: TRBV7-3; D gene: .; CDR3 protein: CASSLTRLDTQYF
clone size: .; V gene: TRBV6-1; D gene: .; CDR3 protein: CASSDFRGANTGELFF
clone size: once; V gene: TRBV3-1/TRBV3-2; D gene: .; CDR3 protein: CASGSLLNEQFF
clone size: .; V gene: TRBV30; D gene: .; CDR3 protein: CAWGRSYYGYTF
clone size: .; V gene: TRBV21-1; D gene: .; CDR3 protein: CASSKSGRETQYF
clone size: .; V gene: TRBV30; D gene: .; CDR3 protein: CAWSVTPWGFGETQYF